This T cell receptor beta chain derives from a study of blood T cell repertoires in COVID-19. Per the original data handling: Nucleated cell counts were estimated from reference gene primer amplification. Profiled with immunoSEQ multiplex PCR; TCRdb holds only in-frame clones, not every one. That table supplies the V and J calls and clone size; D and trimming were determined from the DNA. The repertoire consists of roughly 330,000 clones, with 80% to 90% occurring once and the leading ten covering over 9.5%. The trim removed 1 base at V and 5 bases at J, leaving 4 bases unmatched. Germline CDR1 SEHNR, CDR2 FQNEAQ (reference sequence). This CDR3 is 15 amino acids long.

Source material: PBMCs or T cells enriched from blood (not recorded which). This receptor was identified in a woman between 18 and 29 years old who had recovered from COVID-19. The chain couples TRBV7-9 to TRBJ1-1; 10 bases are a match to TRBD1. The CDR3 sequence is CASSLGQGAKTEAFF. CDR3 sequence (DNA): TGTGCCAGCAGCTTAGGACAGGGGGCAAAGACTGAAGCTTTCTTT.